Shown below are 8 T cell receptor beta chains from a single sample sequenced in a study of blood T cell repertoires in COVID-19. Clones were read by immunoSEQ multiplex PCR, and TCRdb kept only the in-frame ones, dropping some. The sample shows 140,000 or so clones, roughly 88% of them seen only once. Sequencing input: peripheral blood. These receptors all come from a man aged 55 to 70 with active or convalescent COVID-19.

The chain uses TRBV6-1 and TRBJ1-2; TRBD1 matches at 10 bases. This CDR3 comprises 16 residues. In germline, CDR1 is MNHNS, CDR2 SASEGT. V gave up 3 bases and J gave up 5 bases; unmatched junction bases: 9. As DNA, the CDR3 is TGTGCCAGCAGTGAGCCCCGGGACAGGGGCTATTATGGCTACACCTTC. Protein sequence: CASSEPRDRGYYGYTF.

The V call is TRBV28, the J call TRBJ2-7; 10 bases fit TRBD2. Germline lookup yields CDR1 MDHEN and CDR2 SYDVKM. With 2 bases clipped from V and 7 bases from J, the junction kept 8 bases outside the gene matches. The CDR3 is 15 amino acids. The CDR3: CASSLGLAGVYEQYF. CDR3 sequence (DNA): TGTGCCAGCAGTTTAGGGCTAGCGGGAGTGTATGAGCAGTACTTC.

J is TRBJ1-6 and V is TRBV5-5; D remains ambiguous. Trimming stripped 4 bases from V and 9 bases from J, with 20 bases between. The CDR3 is 16 amino acids. Looked up from germline, CDR1 is SGHKS and CDR2 is YYEKEE (reference sequence). In DNA form, the CDR3 reads TGTGCCAGCAGCCCCGGCCCGGAGGTTTTTGTTTCACCCCTCCACTTT. It yields the protein CASSPGPEVFVSPLHF.

The chain recombines TRBV29-1 with TRBJ1-3, with a weak D call TRBD1 (6 bases). CDR3 length: 14 amino acids. Trimming pared 7 bases from V and 0 bases from J, leaving 13 bases between. CDR1 SQVTM and CDR2 ANQGSEA come from the germline V gene. CDR3 loop: CSANTGSSGNTIYF. The CDR3 nucleotides read TGCAGCGCAAATACAGGGAGCTCTGGAAACACCATATATTTT.

V is TRBV25-1 and J is TRBJ2-1; possible D gene TRBD2, 6 bases. The V and J ends lost 1 base and 9 bases respectively, with 16 bases between them. From germline, CDR1 is MGHDK and CDR2 SYGVNS. The CDR3 extends over 15 amino acids. The CDR3 loop is CASSESGGKGSEQFF. For the CDR3, the DNA is TGTGCCAGCAGTGAATCCGGCGGGAAAGGCTCTGAGCAGTTCTTC.

The V gene is TRBV4-2, the J gene TRBJ2-1; D ambiguous. Trimming pared 1 base from V and 7 bases from J, leaving 5 bases between. The CDR3 is made up of 12 amino acids. Germline V gene lookup returns CDR1 LGHNA and CDR2 YNFKEQ. CDR3 nucleotide sequence: TGTGCCAGCAGCCAAGCAGTGAATGAGCAGTTCTTC. Its protein product is CASSQAVNEQFF.

For the CDR3, the DNA is TGTGCCAGTAGTATGATGGGGGGGGCTGATAGCACAGATACGCAGTATTTT. It is translated as CASSMMGGADSTDTQYF. The chain carries TRBV19 and TRBJ2-3; maybe TRBD2 (7 bases). Trimming shortened V by 3 bases and J by 0 bases, and 16 bases separated the two germline ends. Per the germline V gene, CDR1 is LNHDA and CDR2 is SQIVND (reference sequence). CDR3 length equals 17 residues. Full variable domain (rest looked up from reference TRBV19 and TRBJ2-3): DGGITQSPKYLFRKEGQNVTLSCEQNLNHDAMYWYRQDPGQGLRLIYYSQIVNDFQKGDIAEGYSVSREKKESFPLTVTSAQKNPTAFYLCASSMMGGADSTDTQYFGPGTRLTVL.

This chain links TRBV6-1 with TRBJ1-1; TRBD1 matches at 7 bases. Trimming at V came to 2 bases and at J to 3 bases, leaving 12 bases not matched to a gene. Germline CDR1 MNHNS, CDR2 SASEGT. CDR3 length equals 17 residues. Written as DNA, the CDR3 is TGTGCCAGCAGTGAACCCTTTACGACAGGGTCCGACACTGAAGCTTTCTTT. Translated: CASSEPFTTGSDTEAFF.